This T cell receptor (beta chain) was sequenced during a study of blood T cells in healthy people across ages. Isolated PBMCs totaled at least 6.5 million in each sample. Per sample, extraction of total RNA gave at least 5.5 micrograms in every case. The CDR3 contains 12 residues. Germline V lookup: CDR1 SQVTM, CDR2 ANQGSEA. Combining a sample-barcoded 5' primer with a J-beta primer mix, a second PCR ran for roughly 6 to 11 cycles. TCRdb processed the 5' RACE reads anew with MiXCR; each CDR3 protein has one entry. The data contain about 970,000 distinct CDR3 sequences, about 53% of them singletons. The chain combines TRBV29-1 with TRBJ2-5; no firm D call. Gene TRBJ2-1 matches the end of the DNA better, so the J call may be wrong. Source material: blood. This receptor was obtained from a woman aged 55-75 years in good health. DNA of the CDR3: TGCAGCGTTGTTGCGGCCCAAGAGACCCAGTTCTTC. Translated: CSVVAAQETQFF.